The 3 T cell receptor beta chains listed next were all sequenced from one sample in a study of PD-L1 blockade in urothelial cancer. Using immunoSEQ multiplex PCR, the repertoire was profiled, and TCRdb retains in-frame clones only, with some absent. Of 25,000 to 30,000 clones listed, 70% to 90% were seen once; the top ten hold roughly 3%. The sequenced sample was PBMCs, obtained around atezolizumab (anti-PD-L1) treatment. The receptors come from a man aged 50 to 60 with urothelial cancer.

The chain has TRBV27 and TRBJ2-3; TRBD2 matches 7 bases. The CDR3 length is 17 residues. The J segment lost 4 bases and the V segment lost 4 bases, leaving 14 bases of the junction unmatched. CDR1 is MNHEY and CDR2 is SMNVEV in the germline V gene (reference sequence). CDR3 loop: CASSSGLVGVLADTQYF. CDR3 in DNA: TGTGCCAGCAGTTCCGGACTAGTCGGCGTTCTAGCAGATACGCAGTATTTT.

This chain joins TRBV27 and TRBJ2-1, with 12 bases fitting TRBD2. V shed 4 bases, J shed 0 bases, and the junction held 7 bases outside the gene matches. The CDR3 runs 18 residues. Germline V gene data show CDR1 as MNHEY and CDR2 as SMNVEV (reference sequence). In DNA form, the CDR3 reads TGTGCCAGCAGTTCCGGGACTAGCGGGCGGAGCTCCTACAATGAGCAGTTCTTC. This codes for CASSSGTSGRSSYNEQFF.

The CDR3 here is CASSMTGYEQYF. CDR3 nucleotide sequence: TGTGCCAGCAGCATGACAGGTTACGAGCAGTACTTC. J is TRBJ2-7 and V is TRBV5-6; possible D gene TRBD1, 6 bases. Germline CDR1 reads SGHDT; CDR2 reads YYEEEE. V was shortened by 4 bases and J by 4 bases, with 9 bases between the two germline ends. This CDR3 region has 12 residues.